A single sample gave rise to the 8 T cell receptor beta chains below, sequenced in a study of blood T cell repertoires in COVID-19. The protocol was immunoSEQ multiplex PCR, while the TCRdb copy is restricted to in-frame clones and leaves out a portion. This sample has more than 20,000 clones; 80% to 90% occur once, and the top ten carry about a quarter. Material for sequencing was peripheral blood. The source of these receptors is a human donor with active COVID-19. The donor label of this sample is uncertain.

The chain links TRBV5-1 to TRBJ2-5, with D maybe TRBD1 (5 bases). CDR1 and CDR2 (germline): SGHRS, YFSETQ. The V end was cut by 4 bases, the J end by 4 bases, with 8 bases between. This CDR3 is built from 12 residues. This CDR3 is CASSMQGETQYF. CDR3 in DNA: TGCGCCAGCAGCATGCAGGGAGAGACCCAGTACTTC.

About this clone: The junction does not match germline at one end; this may be a read error. The CDR3 sequence: CASSEVTGGTEAFF. The CDR3 bases are TGTGCCAGCAGCGAAGTTACAGGGGGCACTGAAGCTTTCTTT. The rearrangement links TRBV2 to TRBJ1-1; 8 nucleotides match TRBD1. CDR1 and CDR2 from the germline V gene are SNHLY and FYNNEI. The CDR3 spans 14 residues.

This clone has more than one count but fewer than ten. This chain links TRBV5-1 with TRBJ2-6; D possibly corresponds to TRBD2 (5 bases). CDR1 SGHRS and CDR2 YFSETQ come from the germline V gene. V was shortened by 7 bases and J by 0 bases, with 8 bases between the two germline ends. The CDR3 consists of 14 residues. The CDR3 DNA reads as TGCGCCAGCTCGGGATTCTCTGGGGCCAACGTCCTGACTTTC. It codes for CASSGFSGANVLTF.

V is TRBV7-2 and J is TRBJ2-2; TRBD1 is a possible D gene (5 bases). V shed 4 bases and J shed 1 base, with 7 bases lying between them. The CDR3 runs to 14 residues. In germline, CDR1 is SGHTA, CDR2 FQGNSA. The CDR3 protein is CASSSGWNTGELFF. The CDR3 region has the DNA TGTGCCAGCAGCTCAGGGTGGAACACCGGGGAGCTGTTTTTT. The variable domain in full, with the rest retrieved from reference TRBV7-2 and TRBJ2-2, is GAGVSQSPSNKVTEKGKDVELRCDPISGHTALYWYRQSLGQGLEFLIYFQGNSAPDKSGLPSDRFSAERTGGSVSTLTIQRTQQEDSAVYLCASSSGWNTGELFFGEGSRLTVL.

V gene TRBV28 combines with J gene TRBJ1-5; TRBD1 matches at 7 bases. The CDR3 totals 16 residues. Trimming removed 6 bases from V and 0 bases from J; junction bases left unmatched: 8. Germline values: CDR1 MDHEN, CDR2 SYDVKM. DNA of the CDR3: TGTGCCAGCAGCCAACCAGGGGGGTTTAGCAATCAGCCCCAGCATTTT. This gives the protein CASSQPGGFSNQPQHF.

V gene TRBV18 combines with J gene TRBJ2-1; 9 nucleotides line up with TRBD2. With V trimmed by 2 bases and J by 0 bases, 8 bases remained unmatched. Germline CDR1 KGHSH, CDR2 LQKENI. The CDR3 consists of 18 residues. DNA for the CDR3: TGTGCCAGCTCACCAACCGGGACTAGCCGTCGCTCCTACAATGAGCAGTTCTTC. It yields the protein CASSPTGTSRRSYNEQFF.

The genes are TRBV9 and TRBJ1-5; a weak D match, TRBD1 (6 bases). V shed 3 bases and J shed 5 bases, with 15 bases lying between them. This CDR3 contains 15 residues. CDR1 and CDR2 from the germline V gene are SGDLS and YYNGEE. CDR3 nucleotides: TGTGCCAGCAGCGCCGGTCCAGGGGCGGATCAGCCCCAGCATTTT. It encodes CASSAGPGADQPQHF.

The V and J genes are TRBV10-3 and TRBJ2-4; TRBD2 matches 9 bases. The germline gives CDR1 ENHRY, CDR2 SYGVKD. With V trimmed by 2 bases and J by 0 bases, 14 bases remained unmatched. This CDR3 region has 20 residues. The CDR3 coding sequence is TGTGCCATCAGTGAGGGGGAAGGTAGCGGGGGATATTTAGCCAAAAACATTCAGTACTTC. Translation: CAISEGEGSGGYLAKNIQYF.